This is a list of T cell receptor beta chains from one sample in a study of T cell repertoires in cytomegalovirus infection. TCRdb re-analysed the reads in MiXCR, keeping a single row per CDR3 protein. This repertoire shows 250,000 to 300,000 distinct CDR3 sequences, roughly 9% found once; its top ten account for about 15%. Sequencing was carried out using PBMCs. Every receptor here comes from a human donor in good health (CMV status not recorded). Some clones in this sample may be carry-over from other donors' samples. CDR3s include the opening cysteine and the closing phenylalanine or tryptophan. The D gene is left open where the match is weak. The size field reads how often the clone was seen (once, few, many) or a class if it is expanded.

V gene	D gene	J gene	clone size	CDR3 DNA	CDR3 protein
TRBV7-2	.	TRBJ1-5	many	TGTGCCAGCAGCTTAGCGGTTTCCGGGCCCCGGAGCATTCAGCCCCAGCATTTT	CASSLAVSGPRSIQPQHF
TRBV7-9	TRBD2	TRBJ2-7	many	TGTGCCAGCAGCGTGGGACTACTTGAGGGAGAGCAGTACTTC	CASSVGLLEGEQYF
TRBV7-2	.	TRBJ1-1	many	TGTGCCAGCAGTCCCTCGGTGGGCGGCGCTGAAGCTTTCTTT	CASSPSVGGAEAFF
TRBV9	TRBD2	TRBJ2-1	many	TGTGCCAGCAGCACTCGAGAAAGATTAGCGGGAGAGGAGCAGTTCTTC	CASSTRERLAGEEQFF
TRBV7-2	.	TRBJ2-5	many	TGTGCCAGCAGCCCCAACGGACAATTTCGTCCCCAAGAGACCCAGTACTTC	CASSPNGQFRPQETQYF
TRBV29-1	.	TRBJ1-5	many	TGCAGCGTGGTACAAGGCCCCAATCAGCCCCAGCATTTT	CSVVQGPNQPQHF
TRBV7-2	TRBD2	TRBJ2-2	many	TGTGCCAGCAGTCGTCCGGGACTAAAAACCGGGGAGCTGTTTTTT	CASSRPGLKTGELFF
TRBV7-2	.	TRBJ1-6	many	TGTGCCAGCAGCTTAGTGCTAGGGGGGTCTTCACCCCTCCACTTT	CASSLVLGGSSPLHF
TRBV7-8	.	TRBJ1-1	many	TGTGCCAGCAGCCCCGCCCGGGGAGGAGCTTTCTTT	CASSPARGGAFF
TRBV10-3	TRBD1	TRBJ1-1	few	TGTGCCATCAGCGACAGGGCCACTGAAGCTTTCTTT	CAISDRATEAFF
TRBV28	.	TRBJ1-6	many	TGTGCCAGCAGTAGAGGGGGGGGAAAGGAGTATAATTCACCCCTCCACTTT	CASSRGGGKEYNSPLHF
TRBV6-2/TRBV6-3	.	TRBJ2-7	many	TGTGCCAGCAGTTACGGGACTGGAAACTACGAGCAGTACTTC	CASSYGTGNYEQYF
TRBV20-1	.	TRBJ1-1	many	TGCAGTGCTAGGCGAAGCAACACTGAAGCTTTCTTT	CSARRSNTEAFF
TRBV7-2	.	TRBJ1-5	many	TGTGCCAGCAGCTTAGTCCCGGGGGTCCTAAGCAATCAGCCCCAGCATTTT	CASSLVPGVLSNQPQHF
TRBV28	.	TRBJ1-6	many	TGTGCCAGCAGTTTGGGCGGCCGGATCATTTATAATTCACCCCTCCACTTT	CASSLGGRIIYNSPLHF
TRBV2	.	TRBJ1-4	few	TGTGCCAGCAGCGACACAGTTATAAATGAAAAACTGTTTTTT	CASSDTVINEKLFF
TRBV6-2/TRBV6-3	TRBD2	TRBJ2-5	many	TGTGCCAGCACCTGGACTAGTCTGGAGACCCAGTACTTC	CASTWTSLETQYF
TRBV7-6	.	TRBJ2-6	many	TGTGCCAGCAGCTTAGTCCCCCACAGGGATGCTGGGGCCAACGTCCTGACTTTC	CASSLVPHRDAGANVLTF
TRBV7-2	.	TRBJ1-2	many	TGTGCCAGCAGCTTAGCGTCTCGAGGCTACACCTTC	CASSLASRGYTF
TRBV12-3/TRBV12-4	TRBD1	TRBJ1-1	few	TGTGCCAGCAGTACGGGACAGGGTCACACTGAAGCTTTCTTT	CASSTGQGHTEAFF